The T cell receptor (beta chain) under discussion was sequenced for a study of cytomegalovirus exposure and HLA in healthy donors. Study observations and caveats: For presence/absence analyses, sequencing depth was assumed to be roughly uniform across donors. Most TCR sequences showed up rarely, but some public TCRs showed up in many donors.

Germline V gives CDR1 SGHNT, CDR2 YYREEE (reference sequence). CDR3 size: 15 residues. Between the trimmed V and J ends, which lost 2 bases and 8 bases, there was a span of 19 bases. Notes on this clone: Antigen: not known.

Amplification used 60 Vbeta primers and 13 Jbeta primers. Sequenced by immunoSEQ multiplex PCR; TCRdb stores in-frame clones only, minus some. The sample has about 59,000 clones; under 80% are singletons. The TCR originated in a young man in good health and CMV-seropositive. This sequence joins TRBV5-4 and TRBJ1-1; D may be TRBD1 (5 bases). The sample taken for sequencing was PBMCs. CDR3 bases: TGTGCCAGCAGCTTTGGGGGGGTGTGGAGGACCGAAGCTTTCTTT. It specifies CASSFGGVWRTEAFF.